Sequencing of this TCR beta chain was carried out in a study of blood T cell repertoires in COVID-19. The wider study: Sample material is recorded as cDNA or gDNA derived from T cells, B-cell-depleted T cells, or PBMCs.

This clone was recorded a few times. In germline, CDR1 is SGDLS, CDR2 YYNGEE. The CDR3 is 13 residues long. V lost 4 bases to trimming and J lost 3 bases, with 11 bases between them. How the authors handled the data: Counts of nucleated cells, estimated from reference gene primer amplification, were obtained. Data came from immunoSEQ multiplex PCR; TCRdb stores just in-frame clones and leaves some out. V and J calls plus clone size are reproduced from that table; the DNA served to infer D and trimming. The data contain approximately 75,000 clones, 85% to 90% of them seen just once; the ten biggest clones take up roughly 0.58%.

The chain recombines TRBV9 with TRBJ2-7, with D possibly being TRBD2 (5 bases). The sample taken for sequencing was peripheral blood. The clonotype was recovered from a man aged 55 to 70 with acute or convalescent COVID-19. The chain's CDR3 is CASSTREGYEQYF. CDR3 DNA: TGTGCCAGCAGCACCCGTGAGGGCTACGAGCAGTACTTC.